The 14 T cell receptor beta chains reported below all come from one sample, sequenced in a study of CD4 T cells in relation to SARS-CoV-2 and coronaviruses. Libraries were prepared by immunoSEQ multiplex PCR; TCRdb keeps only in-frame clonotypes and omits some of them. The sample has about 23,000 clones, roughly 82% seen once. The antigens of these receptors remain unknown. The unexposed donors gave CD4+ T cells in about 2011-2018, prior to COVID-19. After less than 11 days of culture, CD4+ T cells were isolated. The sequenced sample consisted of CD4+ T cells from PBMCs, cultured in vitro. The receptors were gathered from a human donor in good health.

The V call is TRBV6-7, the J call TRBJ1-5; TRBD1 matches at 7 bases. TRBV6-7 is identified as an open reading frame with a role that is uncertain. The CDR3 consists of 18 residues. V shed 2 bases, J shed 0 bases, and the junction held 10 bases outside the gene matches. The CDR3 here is CASSYGDSFPYSNQPQHF. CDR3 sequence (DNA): TGTGCCAGCAGTTACGGGGACAGTTTTCCTTATAGCAATCAGCCCCAGCATTTT.

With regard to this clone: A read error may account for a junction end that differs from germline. The CDR3: CASSLPQGAERYF. The CDR3 DNA follows: TGTGCCAGCAGCTTACCACAGGGAGCCGAGCGGTACTTC. V and J are TRBV7-2 and TRBJ2-7; D perhaps matches TRBD1 (6 bases). The CDR3 runs to 13 residues. The germline V gene has CDR1 SGHTA and CDR2 FQGNSA.

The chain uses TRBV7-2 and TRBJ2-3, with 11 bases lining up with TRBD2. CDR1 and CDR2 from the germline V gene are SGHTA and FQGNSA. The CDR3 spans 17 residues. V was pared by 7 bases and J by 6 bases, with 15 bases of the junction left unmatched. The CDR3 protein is CASKVGELAGEGDTQYF. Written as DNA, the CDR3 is TGTGCCAGCAAAGTCGGGGAACTAGCGGGAGAAGGTGATACGCAGTATTTT.

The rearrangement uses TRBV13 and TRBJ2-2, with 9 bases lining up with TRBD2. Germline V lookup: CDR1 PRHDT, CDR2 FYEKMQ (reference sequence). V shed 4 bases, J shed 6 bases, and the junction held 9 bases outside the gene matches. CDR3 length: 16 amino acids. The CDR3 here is CASSSRLAGGSGELFF. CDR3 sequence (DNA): TGTGCCAGCAGCTCAAGACTTGCGGGAGGGTCCGGGGAGCTGTTTTTT.

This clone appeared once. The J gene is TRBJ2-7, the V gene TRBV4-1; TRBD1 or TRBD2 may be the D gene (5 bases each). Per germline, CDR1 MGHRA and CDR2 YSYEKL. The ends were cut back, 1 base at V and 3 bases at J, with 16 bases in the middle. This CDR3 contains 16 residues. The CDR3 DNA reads TGCGCCAGCAGCCAAGTGGGCCGGGGCCGTGGCTACGAGCAGTACTTC. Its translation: CASSQVGRGRGYEQYF.

The CDR3 loop is CASAGVGNYGYTF. The DNA of the CDR3 is TGTGCCAGCGCAGGGGTAGGGAACTATGGCTACACCTTC. J is TRBJ1-2 and V is TRBV12-3 or TRBV12-4; the D gene is possibly TRBD1 (6 bases). The CDR3 is 13 amino acids. The V gene lost 8 bases and the J gene lost 2 bases, with 12 bases spanning the gap.

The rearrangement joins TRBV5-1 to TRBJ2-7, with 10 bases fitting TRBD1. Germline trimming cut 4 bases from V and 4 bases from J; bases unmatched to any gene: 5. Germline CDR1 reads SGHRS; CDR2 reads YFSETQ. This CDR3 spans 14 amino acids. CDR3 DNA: TGCGCCAGCAGCCGGGGGACAGGGGATTACGAGCAGTACTTC. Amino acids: CASSRGTGDYEQYF.

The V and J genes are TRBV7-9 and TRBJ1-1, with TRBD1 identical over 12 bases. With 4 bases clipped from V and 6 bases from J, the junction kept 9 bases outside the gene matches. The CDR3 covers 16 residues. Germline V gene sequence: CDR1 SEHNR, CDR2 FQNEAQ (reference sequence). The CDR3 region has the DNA TGTGCCAGCAGCTGGGGGACAGGGGGCACGGGCGCTGAAGCTTTCTTT. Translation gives CASSWGTGGTGAEAFF.

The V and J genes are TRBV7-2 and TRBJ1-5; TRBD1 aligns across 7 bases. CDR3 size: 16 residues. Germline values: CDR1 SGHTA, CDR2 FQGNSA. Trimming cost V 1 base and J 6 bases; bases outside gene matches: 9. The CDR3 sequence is CASSLGDRIFPQPQHF. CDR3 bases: TGTGCCAGCAGCTTAGGGGACAGAATTTTCCCTCAGCCCCAGCATTTT.

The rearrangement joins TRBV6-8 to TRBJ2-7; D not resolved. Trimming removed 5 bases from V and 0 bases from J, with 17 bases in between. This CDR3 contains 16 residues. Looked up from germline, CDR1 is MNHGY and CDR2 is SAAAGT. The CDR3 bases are TGTGCCAGCAGTCGACCCCAGAGACACCGCTCCTACGAGCAGTACTTC. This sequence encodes CASSRPQRHRSYEQYF.

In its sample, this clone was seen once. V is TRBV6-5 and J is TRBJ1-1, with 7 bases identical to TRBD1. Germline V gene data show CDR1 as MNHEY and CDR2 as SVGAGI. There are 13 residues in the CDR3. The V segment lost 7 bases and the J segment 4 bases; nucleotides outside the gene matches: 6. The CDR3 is CASTRSGGTEAFF. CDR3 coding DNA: TGTGCCAGCACCCGGTCAGGGGGCACTGAAGCTTTCTTT.

Here the CDR3 reads CASSLDTTGGTQYF. The CDR3, as DNA: TGTGCCAGCAGCCTTGACACCACCGGAGGGACCCAGTACTTC. This chain connects TRBV7-2 to TRBJ2-5; D is possibly TRBD2 (5 bases). V was pared by 5 bases and J by 7 bases, with 17 bases between. The CDR3 has 14 residues. Per the germline V gene, CDR1 is SGHTA and CDR2 is FQGNSA.

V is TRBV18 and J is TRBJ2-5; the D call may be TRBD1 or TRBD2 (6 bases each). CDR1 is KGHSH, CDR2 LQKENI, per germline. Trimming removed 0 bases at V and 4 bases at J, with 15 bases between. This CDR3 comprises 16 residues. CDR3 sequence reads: CASSPPGKPGAETQYF. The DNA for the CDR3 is TGTGCCAGCTCACCACCGGGGAAACCGGGGGCAGAGACCCAGTACTTC.

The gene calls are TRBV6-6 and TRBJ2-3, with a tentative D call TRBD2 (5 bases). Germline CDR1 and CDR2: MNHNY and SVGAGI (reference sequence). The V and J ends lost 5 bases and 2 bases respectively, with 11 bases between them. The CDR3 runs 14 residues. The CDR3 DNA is TGTGCCAGCAGTACCAGCGGATTCACAGATACGCAGTATTTT. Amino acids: CASSTSGFTDTQYF.